The 16 T cell receptor beta chains given below trace back to one sample, sequenced in a study of CD8+ T cells in alopecia areata. Described treatment: oral pan-JAK inhibitor, 5-10 mg twice daily. Reverse transcribed after extraction, RNA yielded cDNA as the sequencing template. Generated by immunoSEQ multiplex PCR, the TCRdb table keeps only in-frame clones and is missing some. The sample lists more than 140,000 clones, 70% to 90% occurring once. The sequencing used CD8+ T cells sorted from blood, collected at week 4, from a patient treated with tofacitinib. The receptors come from a human donor with alopecia areata.

Turning to this clone: Other nucleotide sequences in the sample specify the same CDR3. This sequence joins TRBV9 and TRBJ2-1; tentatively, D is TRBD2 (5 bases). The germline CDR1 and CDR2 sequences are SGDLS and YYNGEE. The CDR3 has 13 amino acids. Trimming removed 0 bases from V and 7 bases from J, with 8 bases in between. DNA for the CDR3: TGTGCCAGCAGCGTAGCTACGGGGAATGAGCAGTTCTTC. The encoded protein is CASSVATGNEQFF.

The chain carries TRBV5-6 and TRBJ2-3; no reliable D call. The CDR3 is 16 residues long. V lost 1 base, J lost 0 bases, and 12 bases lay in between. In germline, CDR1 is SGHDT, CDR2 YYEEEE. The CDR3 loop is CASSLIWLPSTDTQYF. As DNA, the CDR3 is TGTGCCAGCAGCTTGATTTGGCTGCCTAGCACAGATACGCAGTATTTT. The entire variable domain, with the rest obtained from reference TRBV5-6 and TRBJ2-3, is as follows: DAGVTQSPTHLIKTRGQQVTLRCSPKSGHDTVSWYQQALGQGPQFIFQYYEEEERQRGNFPDRFSGHQFPNYSSELNVNALLLGDSALYLCASSLIWLPSTDTQYFGPGTRLTVL.

The V call is TRBV30, the J call TRBJ2-1, with TRBD1 as a possible D gene (7 bases). Germline V gene lookup returns CDR1 GTSNPN and CDR2 SVGIG (reference sequence). The ends were cut back, 5 bases at V and 6 bases at J, with 14 bases in the middle. The CDR3 runs to 13 residues. CDR3 DNA sequence: TGTGCCTGGCCGGGGGCAGGGGGCAATGAGCAGTTCTTC. Translating it yields CAWPGAGGNEQFF.

This chain connects TRBV7-2 to TRBJ1-2; D might be TRBD1 (6 bases). The germline CDR1 and CDR2 sequences are SGHTA and FQGNSA. The CDR3 is 11 amino acids. Trimming took 5 bases from V and 10 from J, leaving 11 bases between them. The chain's CDR3 is CASSPGHIYTF. The CDR3 DNA reads as TGTGCCAGCAGCCCGGGACACATCTACACCTTC.

The V and J genes are TRBV30 and TRBJ2-2; D ambiguous. The germline V gene encodes CDR1 GTSNPN and CDR2 SVGIG (reference sequence). The V gene lost 0 bases and the J gene lost 10 bases, with 3 bases spanning the gap. There are 10 residues in the CDR3. The CDR3 DNA reads TGTGCCTGGAGTGTCCAGGAGCTGTTTTTT. It yields the protein CAWSVQELFF. Looking up the rest from reference TRBV30 and TRBJ2-2 gives the full variable domain: SQTIHQWPATLVQPVGSPLSLECTVEGTSNPNLYWYRQAAGRGLQLLFYSVGIGQISSEVPQNLSASRPQDRQFILSSKKLLLSDSGFYLCAWSVQELFFGEGSRLTVL.

The chain combines TRBV5-3 with TRBJ1-1; no firm D call. TRBV5-3 belongs to the ORF category, with a function that is uncertain. The V end was cut by 2 bases, the J end by 3 bases, with 11 bases between. The CDR3 is 14 residues long. CDR3 nucleotide sequence: TGTGCCAGAAGCTTTGTTGAGGTGGACACTGAAGCTTTCTTT. It is translated as CARSFVEVDTEAFF.

V is TRBV27 and J is TRBJ1-1, with a weak D call TRBD1 (5 bases). Germline loops: CDR1 MNHEY, CDR2 SMNVEV (reference sequence). Trimming removed 5 bases from V and 4 bases from J, with 20 bases in between. There are 16 residues in the CDR3. As DNA, the CDR3 is TGTGCCAGCAGTCCAGGGACCTCCGGTGGCTTCACTGAAGCTTTCTTT. Its protein product is CASSPGTSGGFTEAFF.

The chain carries TRBV7-9 and TRBJ1-6, with 11 bases identical to TRBD1. V shed 4 bases, J shed 10 bases, and the junction held 6 bases outside the gene matches. This CDR3 has 15 amino acids. Looked up from germline, CDR1 is SEHNR and CDR2 is FQNEAQ (reference sequence). The DNA for the CDR3 is TGTGCCAGCAGCTGGACAGGGGGCGCGGGGTCACCCCTCCACTTT. This codes for CASSWTGGAGSPLHF.

The chain links TRBV7-9 to TRBJ2-4; tentative D call: TRBD1 (5 bases). With 2 bases removed from V and 7 bases from J, the gap between germline ends came to 18 bases. Germline V lookup: CDR1 SEHNR, CDR2 FQNEAQ (reference sequence). CDR3 length equals 16 residues. The CDR3 protein is CASSLMDTKGFNIQYF. The CDR3 region has the DNA TGTGCCAGCAGCTTAATGGATACCAAGGGGTTCAACATTCAGTACTTC.

The count of this clone is one. This chain's CDR3 is CASSLFSESGYTF. The DNA of the CDR3 is TGCGCCAGCAGCTTGTTTTCCGAGAGTGGCTACACCTTC. V usage is TRBV5-1 and J usage is TRBJ1-2, with unresolved D. The V end was cut by 1 base, the J end by 7 bases, with 11 bases between. The CDR3 covers 13 residues. In germline, CDR1 is SGHRS, CDR2 YFSETQ.

The V and J genes are TRBV29-1 and TRBJ2-2, with TRBD2 as a possible D gene (6 bases). The CDR3 loop spans 14 amino acids. Germline CDR1 and CDR2: SQVTM and ANQGSEA. V was cut by 1 base and J by 6 bases, with 12 bases left in between. Here the CDR3 DNA reads TGCAGCGTTGAAGGGTTGGCTAGCGCCGGGGAGCTGTTTTTT. It translates to CSVEGLASAGELFF.

Notes on this clone: The sample carries other DNA sequences with the same CDR3. The V gene is TRBV6-5, the J gene TRBJ2-1; D uncertain. Trimming took off 0 bases at V and 6 bases at J, with 6 bases between the two ends. The germline CDR1 and CDR2 sequences are MNHEY and SVGAGI. The CDR3 consists of 13 residues. CDR3 region: CASSYSSGNEQFF. CDR3 sequence (DNA): TGTGCCAGCAGTTACTCTTCCGGCAATGAGCAGTTCTTC.

V gene TRBV19 combines with J gene TRBJ2-5; D remains unclear. This CDR3 is built from 16 residues. V was cut by 5 bases and J by 2 bases, with 18 bases left in between. Germline V CDR1 and CDR2: LNHDA, SQIVND (reference sequence). CDR3 amino acids: CASSPGTQPRQETQYF. The CDR3 DNA follows: TGTGCCAGTAGTCCCGGAACACAACCGCGTCAAGAGACCCAGTACTTC.

A word on this clone: Mismatch with germline at one junction end may stem from a read error. The chain couples TRBV7-9 to TRBJ1-3; no reliable D call. This CDR3 contains 8 residues. Germline V gene data show CDR1 as SEHNR and CDR2 as FQNEAQ (reference sequence). The CDR3 sequence: CASSPVPF. CDR3 in DNA: TGTGCCAGCAGCCCTGTACCTTTT. Using reference TRBV7-9 and TRBJ1-3 for the parts outside the CDR3, the full variable domain is DTGVSQNPRHKITKRGQNVTFRCDPISEHNRLYWYRQTLGQGPEFLTYFQNEAQLEKSRLLSDRFSAERPKGSFSTLEIQRTEQGDSAMYLCASSPVPFGEGSWLTVV.

This clone is a singleton in its sample. The CDR3 here is CASSLPGGPNEQFF. CDR3 DNA sequence: TGCGCCAGCAGCTTGCCGGGGGGGCCGAATGAGCAGTTCTTC. This chain uses TRBV5-1 with TRBJ2-1; 8 bases fit TRBD2. This CDR3 region has 14 residues. Losses at the gene ends were 1 base for V and 7 bases for J; bases not matched to a gene: 4. Germline CDR1 and CDR2: SGHRS and YFSETQ.

The chain joins TRBV5-1 to TRBJ2-2; possibly TRBD2 for D (6 bases). The CDR3 consists of 15 residues. Trimming shortened V by 6 bases and J by 3 bases, and 15 bases separated the two germline ends. Per germline, CDR1 SGHRS and CDR2 YFSETQ. The CDR3 coding sequence is TGCGCCAGCACCCTGGGACTGGAGGACACCGGGGAGCTGTTTTTT. Protein: CASTLGLEDTGELFF.